The 11 T cell receptor beta chains in this list originate from one sample, sequenced in a study of OX40 agonist ivuxolimab in advanced cancers. Generated by immunoSEQ multiplex PCR, the TCRdb table keeps only in-frame clones and is missing some. The table includes 20,000 to 25,000 clones, more than 80% detected once. Source: CD4+ or CD8+ T cells sorted from blood, taken in a trial of the OX40 agonist ivuxolimab. Receptors originate from an adult with an advanced solid tumor such as melanoma, head and neck, liver or kidney cancer.

The chain links TRBV7-9 to TRBJ1-4; D ambiguous. CDR1 is SEHNR and CDR2 is FQNEAQ in the germline V gene (reference sequence). The CDR3 sequence is 15 residues long. The V end was cut by 5 bases, the J end by 6 bases, with 16 bases between. The CDR3 coding sequence is TGTGCCAGCAGCGAGCAGGTGACCGTTGATGAAAAACTGTTTTTT. As protein: CASSEQVTVDEKLFF. Complete variable domain (other parts from reference TRBV7-9 and TRBJ1-4): DTGVSQNPRHKITKRGQNVTFRCDPISEHNRLYWYRQTLGQGPEFLTYFQNEAQLEKSRLLSDRFSAERPKGSFSTLEIQRTEQGDSAMYLCASSEQVTVDEKLFFGSGTQLSVL.

The chain links TRBV19 to TRBJ2-2, with 7 bases aligning to TRBD1. Trimming at V came to 5 bases and at J to 5 bases, leaving 5 bases not matched to a gene. There are 14 residues in the CDR3. Looked up from germline, CDR1 is LNHDA and CDR2 is SQIVND (reference sequence). The CDR3 DNA reads TGTGCCAGTAGTGAGGGGGCGAGTACCGGGGAGCTGTTTTTT. Protein product: CASSEGASTGELFF. The whole variable domain, remainder taken from reference TRBV19 and TRBJ2-2, is DGGITQSPKYLFRKEGQNVTLSCEQNLNHDAMYWYRQDPGQGLRLIYYSQIVNDFQKGDIAEGYSVSREKKESFPLTVTSAQKNPTAFYLCASSEGASTGELFFGEGSRLTVL.

V is TRBV11-3 and J is TRBJ2-3; 8 bases are shared with TRBD2. The CDR3 contains 15 residues. Germline V gives CDR1 SGHNT, CDR2 YENEEA. Trimming at V came to 3 bases and at J to 3 bases, leaving 5 bases not matched to a gene. CDR3 in amino acids: CASSFSGSWTDTQYF. For the CDR3, the DNA is TGTGCCAGCAGCTTCAGCGGGAGCTGGACAGATACGCAGTATTTT. Drawing the rest from reference TRBV11-3 and TRBJ2-3, the complete variable domain is EAGVVQSPRYKIIEKKQPVAFWCNPISGHNTLYWYLQNLGQGPELLIRYENEEAVDDSQLPKDRFSAERLKGVDSTLKIQPAELGDSAVYLCASSFSGSWTDTQYFGPGTRLTVL.

Comment on this clone: At one boundary the junction diverges from the germline segment, which might be a read error. The chain joins TRBV5-6 to TRBJ2-1; D is unclear. The CDR3 has 15 amino acids. Germline values: CDR1 SGHDT, CDR2 YYEEEE. CDR3 in amino acids: CASSLVRSSHNEQFF. The CDR3 nucleotides are TGTGCCAGCAGCTTGGTGCGTAGCTCCCACAATGAGCAGTTCTTC.

V usage is TRBV29-1 and J usage is TRBJ1-1; perhaps TRBD1 as D (6 bases). Trimming shortened V by 0 bases and J by 2 bases, and 16 bases separated the two germline ends. This CDR3 is 16 amino acids long. Germline V gene lookup returns CDR1 SQVTM and CDR2 ANQGSEA. The CDR3 here is CSVEERRGKVNTEAFF. For the CDR3, the DNA is TGCAGCGTTGAAGAAAGGAGGGGGAAAGTTAACACTGAAGCTTTCTTT.

This sequence joins TRBV4-1 and TRBJ1-1; tentative D call: TRBD1 (5 bases). The CDR3 is 16 residues long. Deletions cut 0 bases from V and 11 bases from J, with 22 bases between. CDR1 is MGHRA, CDR2 YSYEKL, per germline. The CDR3 DNA follows: TGCGCCAGCAGCCAAGACCCGTCTGGGACGGGGACGTGGGCTTTCTTT. Protein sequence: CASSQDPSGTGTWAFF.

The genes are TRBV30 and TRBJ2-3, with D possibly being TRBD1 (6 bases). Per germline, CDR1 GTSNPN and CDR2 SVGIG (reference sequence). The CDR3 has 16 residues. The V end lost 3 bases, the J end lost 5 bases, and 21 bases lay between the germline ends. CDR3 nucleotide sequence: TGTGCCTGGAGACCACCGGGACACAAAGGGTTAGATACGCAGTATTTT. Translating it yields CAWRPPGHKGLDTQYF.

The chain links TRBV27 to TRBJ2-7, with TRBD1 as a possible D gene (6 bases). The CDR3 has 16 residues. CDR1 and CDR2 (germline): MNHEY, SMNVEV (reference sequence). Trimming pared 6 bases from V and 7 bases from J, leaving 25 bases between. Written as DNA, the CDR3 is TGTGCCAGCAGCAAAAGACGGGACATTGCCATCGGGGAGCAGTACTTC. It codes for CASSKRRDIAIGEQYF.

The chain uses TRBV4-1 and TRBJ2-7; D is possibly TRBD1 or TRBD2 (6 bases each). Trimming removed 1 base from V and 6 bases from J, with 16 bases in between. This CDR3 spans 15 amino acids. Germline CDR1 is MGHRA and CDR2 is YSYEKL. The CDR3 nucleotides are TGCGCCAGCAGCCAAGTATGGGGGGCGGCCCCCGAGCAGTACTTC. The encoded protein is CASSQVWGAAPEQYF.

The chain couples TRBV21-1 to TRBJ2-5; the DNA was not compared with TRBD2, the D call given in the table. TRBV21-1 is a listed pseudogene. The CDR3 sequence is 17 residues long. The CDR3 protein is CASSQGGKMASAETQYF. The CDR3 nucleotides read TGTGCCAGCAGCCAGGGCGGAAAGATGGCTAGCGCGGAGACCCAGTACTTC.

J is TRBJ2-1 and V is TRBV6-1; 11 positions agree with TRBD2. Germline V lookup: CDR1 MNHNS, CDR2 SASEGT. The J segment lost 4 bases and the V segment lost 3 bases, leaving 5 bases of the junction unmatched. The CDR3 loop spans 16 amino acids. The CDR3 here is CASSEGLAVFYNEQFF. The CDR3 nucleotides are TGTGCCAGCAGTGAGGGACTAGCGGTGTTTTACAATGAGCAGTTCTTC.